Presented here are 21 T cell receptor beta chains from one specimen sequenced in a study of blood T cells in healthy people across ages. Alongside a J-beta primer mix, a sample-barcoded 5' primer served in a second PCR lasting about 7 to 11 cycles. TCRdb redid the calling of the 5' RACE reads with MiXCR, one entry per CDR3 protein. The data hold under 750,000 distinct CDR3 sequences, with around half observed a single time. The sample consisted of blood. These receptors originate from an elderly man in good health.

The chain combines TRBV29-1 with TRBJ2-3; D is unresolved. The V gene lost 0 bases and the J gene lost 2 bases, with 9 bases spanning the gap. CDR3 size: 14 residues. Germline-derived CDR1 and CDR2 are SQVTM and ANQGSEA. In nucleotides, the CDR3 is TGCAGCGTTGAAGATAGACCCCACACAGATACGCAGTATTTT. Its translation is CSVEDRPHTDTQYF.

The V call is TRBV4-3, the J call TRBJ1-5, with 8 nucleotides matching TRBD1. The CDR3 has 14 amino acids. V was pared by 1 base and J by 8 bases, with 4 bases of the junction left unmatched. Per the germline V gene, CDR1 is LGHNA and CDR2 is YSLEER. This CDR3 reads CASSQATGAKPQHF. The DNA of the CDR3 is TGCGCCAGCAGCCAAGCGACAGGGGCCAAGCCCCAGCATTTT.

V gene TRBV9 combines with J gene TRBJ2-1, with D possibly TRBD2 on 6 matching bases. The CDR3 is made up of 15 amino acids. V was shortened by 1 base and J by 3 bases, with 11 bases between the two germline ends. Germline CDR1 is SGDLS and CDR2 is YYNGEE. As DNA, the CDR3 is TGTGCCAGCAGCGTACAGGCGGGAATCTACAATGAGCAGTTCTTC. This gives the protein CASSVQAGIYNEQFF.

This clonotype was seen a few times. This chain uses TRBV3-1 with TRBJ1-4; D remains unclear. The CDR3 sequence is 13 residues long. Germline lookup yields CDR1 LGHDT and CDR2 YNNKEL (reference sequence). The V end was cut by 1 base, the J end by 8 bases, with 8 bases between. CDR3 sequence (DNA): TGTGCCAGCAGCCAAGGTGGGCCGGAAAAACTGTTTTTT. It yields the protein CASSQGGPEKLFF.

This clonotype was recorded a few times. The chain has TRBV20-1 and TRBJ1-2; possible D gene TRBD1, 5 bases. Deletions cut 4 bases from V and 5 bases from J, with 17 bases between. The CDR3 runs 14 residues. Germline V gene sequence: CDR1 DFQATT, CDR2 SNEGSKA (reference sequence). The CDR3 protein is CSATEGPTNYGYTF. The CDR3 coding sequence is TGCAGTGCTACAGAGGGGCCTACAAATTATGGCTACACCTTC.

This clonotype was detected many times. V is TRBV6-6 and J is TRBJ2-1, with 9 bases that match TRBD2. V lost 6 bases, J lost 0 bases, and 6 bases stayed unmatched. This CDR3 is built from 16 residues. CDR1 is MNHNY, CDR2 SVGAGI, per germline (reference sequence). CDR3 protein: CASRGLAPSSYNEQFF. The CDR3 DNA sequence: TGTGCCAGCAGGGGACTAGCTCCGAGCTCCTACAATGAGCAGTTCTTC.

This chain connects TRBV4-3 to TRBJ1-6, with D unclear. The germline V gene encodes CDR1 LGHNA and CDR2 YSLEER. The V end was cut by 6 bases, the J end by 2 bases, with 14 bases between. This CDR3 region has 16 residues. This chain's CDR3 is CASREQISPYNSPLHF. In nucleotides, the CDR3 is TGCGCCAGCAGAGAACAGATTAGCCCCTATAATTCACCCCTCCACTTT.

This clonotype was found once. Because the CDR3's place on the DNA is in doubt, the DNA is left out and the CDR3 is given as listed by TCRdb. The chain has TRBV10-2 and TRBJ2-7; TRBD1 is the table's D call and was not checked against the DNA. The CDR3 region is 15 residues in length, termini included. Germline CDR1 WSHSY, CDR2 SAAADI. The CDR3 here is CASRGWGQGSYEQNF.

The chain has TRBV27 and TRBJ1-1, with 7 positions matching TRBD1. The CDR3 has 13 amino acids. The V gene's germline CDR1 is MNHEY and CDR2 SMNVEV (reference sequence). The trim removed 6 bases at V and 8 bases at J, leaving 9 bases unmatched. The CDR3 spells CASSLFAGQEAFF. The CDR3 nucleotides read TGTGCCAGCAGCCTTTTTGCGGGACAGGAAGCTTTCTTT.

V gene TRBV2 combines with J gene TRBJ2-3, with 7 positions matching TRBD1. Germline V CDR1 and CDR2: SNHLY, FYNNEI. The CDR3 covers 15 residues. V dropped 7 bases and J dropped 4; count of bases not matched to a gene: 11. The DNA for the CDR3 is TGTGCCAGCAAGTTGAGGGGGCAAAGGGCAGATACGCAGTATTTT. Translated, it gives CASKLRGQRADTQYF.

The J gene is TRBJ2-1, the V gene TRBV12-3 or TRBV12-4; TRBD2 matches at 8 bases. Trimming removed 6 bases from V and 6 bases from J; junction bases left unmatched: 10. This CDR3 spans 15 amino acids. CDR3 loop: CASSTGRGGVNEQFF. CDR3 DNA: TGTGCCAGCAGCACCGGCCGGGGGGGCGTCAATGAGCAGTTCTTC.

The chain uses TRBV29-1 and TRBJ2-4; D ambiguous. The germline V gene has CDR1 SQVTM and CDR2 ANQGSEA. The V end lost 4 bases, the J end lost 0 bases, and 13 bases lay between the germline ends. The CDR3 consists of 15 residues. CDR3 amino acids: CSVVQTSLAKNIQYF. As DNA, the CDR3 is TGCAGCGTTGTACAGACAAGCCTAGCCAAAAACATTCAGTACTTC.

Notes on this clonotype: A much larger clone differs from this one at a single base, so this may be a read error. This chain links TRBV6-5 with TRBJ2-2; D perhaps matches TRBD2 (5 bases). V lost 0 bases to trimming and J lost 7 bases, with 21 bases between them. Per germline, CDR1 MNHEY and CDR2 SVGAGI. CDR3 length: 18 residues. The CDR3 spells CASSYSDGVVGVGGELFF. CDR3 nucleotides: TGTGCCAGCAGTTACTCCGACGGGGTAGTGGGAGTGGGCGGGGAGCTGTTTTTT.

V usage is TRBV27 and J usage is TRBJ2-7, with 8 bases identical to TRBD1. The last part of the DNA fits TRBJ2-5 better; the J call may be wrong. The CDR3 sequence is 15 residues long. From germline, CDR1 is MNHEY and CDR2 SMNVEV (reference sequence). As DNA, the CDR3 is TGTGCCAGCAGTCCCCAACAGGGGGTGACGGAGACCCAGTACTTC. Encoded protein: CASSPQQGVTETQYF.

The CDR3 here is CSASQGTVRETQYF. CDR3 DNA: TGCAGTGCTAGCCAAGGGACAGTCCGAGAGACCCAGTACTTC. The chain employs TRBV20-1 and TRBJ2-5; 7 nucleotides align to TRBD1. J gave up 4 bases and V 3 bases, and 8 bases lay outside the gene matches. Looked up from germline, CDR1 is DFQATT and CDR2 is SNEGSKA (reference sequence). The CDR3 runs 14 residues.

The J gene is TRBJ1-2, the V gene TRBV27; D perhaps matches TRBD1 (6 bases). Between the trimmed V and J ends, which lost 8 bases and 6 bases, there was a span of 19 bases. The germline V gene encodes CDR1 MNHEY and CDR2 SMNVEV (reference sequence). This CDR3 comprises 14 residues. The CDR3 is CASGPPGTLNGYTF. CDR3 nucleotide sequence: TGTGCCAGCGGGCCCCCCGGGACACTTAATGGCTACACCTTC.

The chain combines TRBV5-1 with TRBJ2-1; unclear D gene. The V gene lost 5 bases and the J gene lost 5 bases, with 14 bases spanning the gap. This CDR3 comprises 14 residues. Germline loops: CDR1 SGHRS, CDR2 YFSETQ. Here the CDR3 DNA reads TGCGCCAGCAGTGTTTCACGAAATCACAATGAGCAGTTCTTC. The encoded protein is CASSVSRNHNEQFF.

This clonotype occurred many times. V is TRBV6-6 and J is TRBJ1-6, with D possibly being TRBD1 (5 bases). Germline V gene lookup returns CDR1 MNHNY and CDR2 SVGAGI (reference sequence). Trimming took 2 bases from V and 6 from J, leaving 11 bases between them. This CDR3 spans 15 amino acids. The CDR3 sequence: CASSYGAGGNSPLHF. The CDR3 coding sequence is TGTGCCAGCAGTTACGGGGCCGGGGGTAATTCACCCCTCCACTTT.

This clonotype was recorded a few times. This clone may be a read error of a much larger clone one base away. J is TRBJ1-1 and V is TRBV12-3 or TRBV12-4; TRBD1 aligns across 8 bases. The CDR3 runs 13 residues. The CDR3 sequence is CASTRDRNAEAFF. CDR3 DNA: TGTGCCAGCACCCGGGACAGGAACGCTGAAGCTTTCTTT.

This CDR3 is CASSRAWTSLNEQFF. For the CDR3, the DNA is TGTGCCAGCAGTCGCGCCTGGACTAGTTTAAATGAGCAGTTCTTC. This chain joins TRBV12-3 or TRBV12-4 and TRBJ2-1, with 7 bases identical to TRBD2. V dropped 5 bases and J dropped 7; count of bases not matched to a gene: 11. CDR3 length equals 15 residues.

The rearrangement uses TRBV7-9 and TRBJ2-7; D is perhaps TRBD2 (5 bases). The CDR3 consists of 12 residues. CDR1 is SEHNR, CDR2 FQNEAQ, per germline (reference sequence). The V end lost 5 bases, the J end lost 5 bases, and 10 bases lay between the germline ends. The CDR3 region has the DNA TGTGCCAGCAGCCCCGGAGGAAACGAGCAGTACTTC. This sequence encodes CASSPGGNEQYF.